Listed below are T cell receptor beta chains from one sample, sequenced in a study of CD8 T cells in ankylosing spondylitis. TCRdb independently ran MiXCR on the 5' RACE reads; one entry per CDR3 protein. Among 150,000 to 200,000 distinct CDR3 sequences listed, around 20% were seen once. Specimen: blood, either unsorted or a sorted T cell fraction (not recorded which). The receptors derive from a male donor with ankylosing spondylitis or in good health (not recorded which). CDR3s include the opening cysteine and the closing phenylalanine or tryptophan.

>TRBV28|TRBJ1-1
CASSLGRTYTEAFF
>TRBV4-1|TRBJ1-2
CASSQAGAGYGYTF
>TRBV28|TRBJ2-1
CASSLNLFRANEQFF
>TRBV28|TRBJ2-7
CASSPGTSGYGQYF
>TRBV6-2/TRBV6-3|TRBJ2-7
CASMDREHYEQYF
>TRBV7-2|TRBJ2-4
CASRTLRGGNIQYF
>TRBV5-1|TRBJ2-3
CASSSGLAGPDTQYF
>TRBV15|TRBJ2-7
CATSRDVSYEQYF
>TRBV6-1|TRBJ2-3
CASSDRGWTDTQYF
>TRBV10-3|TRBJ2-2
CAISDTSAGELFF
>TRBV20-1|TRBJ2-1
CSARSLPGLAGREQFF
>TRBV11-2|TRBJ1-2
CASSPGTGGNYGYTF
>TRBV29-1|TRBJ1-1
CSVGGTGIGGTEAFF
>TRBV9|TRBJ2-3
CASKMGLAGGDTQYF
>TRBV4-2|TRBJ1-1
CASSQDGGSMNTEAFF
>TRBV12-3/TRBV12-4|TRBJ2-1
CASRYSGVGNEQFF
>TRBV7-2|TRBJ1-1
CASSTRGPTEAFF
>TRBV3-1|TRBJ2-7
CASSQGGRGYEQYF
>TRBV24-1|TRBJ2-1
CATSDQPREQFF
>TRBV6-1|TRBJ2-1
CASSPHGREGHGEQFF
>TRBV12-3/TRBV12-4|TRBJ1-5
CASTAAGGGNQPQHF
>TRBV6-5|TRBJ1-4
CASSYRTGINEKLFF
>TRBV5-1|TRBJ2-2
CASSLASAGELFF
>TRBV10-3|TRBJ2-5
CAISELRGGQETQYF
>TRBV3-1|TRBJ2-5
CASNPRETETQYF
>TRBV7-9|TRBJ2-1
CASSWVGFHNEQFF
>TRBV20-1|TRBJ2-7
CSAPTSGSLSYEQYF
>TRBV5-1|TRBJ2-3
CASSLQGTGYDTQYF
>TRBV6-5|TRBJ2-2
CASSYSGSGELFF
>TRBV24-1|TRBJ2-2
CATSDPRDFTGELFF
>TRBV9|TRBJ2-4
CASSVGMGSGIQYF
>TRBV6-1|TRBJ1-5
CASSPDTRGGDQPQHF
>TRBV6-1|TRBJ1-1
CASRPPRLANTEAFF
>TRBV3-1|TRBJ1-1
CASSKGVVNTEAFF
>TRBV5-1|TRBJ2-1
CASSLGTTSSYNEQFF
>TRBV9|TRBJ1-6
CASTPRVWDSPLHF
>TRBV12-3/TRBV12-4|TRBJ2-3
CASKLSPRRTDTQYF
>TRBV7-9|TRBJ2-1
CASSPGLDNEQFF
>TRBV11-1|TRBJ2-5
CASSMAETQYF
>TRBV7-2|TRBJ2-5
CASSLSAQQEAQYF
>TRBV11-2|TRBJ2-3
CASSLNMDTQYF